This TCR beta chain was observed in a study of regulatory T cells in long-lasting Graves disease. Across the whole study: For under 3 months, newly diagnosed Graves' patients had been taking antithyroid drugs.

The V gene's germline CDR1 is SGHAT and CDR2 FQDESV (reference sequence). Trimming stripped 3 bases from V and 3 bases from J, with 11 bases between. The CDR3 covers 15 residues. Time point specified: newly diagnosed GD, antithyroid drugs for less than 3 months. The TCR library was prepared using RNA isolated from PBMCs. According to the study, TCR beta libraries were built with iRepertoire HTBI primers and CDR3-region Arm-PCR. TCRdb ran MiXCR on the multiplex PCR reads and lists one entry per CDR3 protein. The sample consists of about 500,000 distinct CDR3 sequences, 15% to 20% of them appearing once. This clonotype has at least ten counts. The sample was also linked to a second study, of T cells in Graves' hyperthyroidism and ophthalmopathy.

This chain uses TRBV11-1 with TRBJ2-2; possible D gene TRBD2, 5 bases. This TCR was sampled from a man aged 35-49 years with Graves disease. This specimen consisted of peripheral blood mononuclear cells (PBMCs), obtained at new diagnosis, from a patient treated with antithyroid drugs. The CDR3, as DNA: TGTGCCAGCAGCTTGGGGAGACGGGACACCGGGGAGCTGTTTTTT. It is translated as CASSLGRRDTGELFF. The whole variable domain, remainder taken from reference TRBV11-1 and TRBJ2-2, is EAEVAQSPRYKITEKSQAVAFWCDPISGHATLYWYRQILGQGPELLVQFQDESVVDDSQLPKDRFSAERLKGVDSTLKIQPAELGDSAMYLCASSLGRRDTGELFFGEGSRLTVL.